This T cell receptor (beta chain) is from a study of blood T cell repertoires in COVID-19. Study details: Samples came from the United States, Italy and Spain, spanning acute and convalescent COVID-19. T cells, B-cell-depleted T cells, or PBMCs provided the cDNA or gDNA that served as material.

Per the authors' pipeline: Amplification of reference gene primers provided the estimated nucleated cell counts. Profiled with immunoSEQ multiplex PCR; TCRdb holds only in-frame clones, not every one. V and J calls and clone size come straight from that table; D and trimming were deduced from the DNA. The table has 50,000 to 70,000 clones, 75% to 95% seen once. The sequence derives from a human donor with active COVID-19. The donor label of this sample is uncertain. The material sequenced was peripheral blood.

CDR3 DNA: TGTGCCAGCAGCCAAGATTCCGGCCAGGGGGCTGAGTTCTTC. Translating gives CASSQDSGQGAEFF. The chain links TRBV3-1 (or the pseudogene TRBV3-2) to TRBJ2-1; 8 bases align to TRBD1. V dropped 0 bases and J dropped 14; count of bases not matched to a gene: 9. The length of the CDR3 is 14 residues. The germline CDR1 and CDR2 sequences are LGHDT and YNNKEL (reference sequence).